The clone carrying this T cell receptor beta chain has a single count. Its antigen is as yet unknown. The repertoire was sequenced with immunoSEQ multiplex PCR; TCRdb's copy has only in-frame clones and lacks some. The repertoire includes about 140,000 clones, roughly 86% of them detected once, and under 1.5% sits in the top ten. This entry belongs to a study of cytomegalovirus exposure and HLA in healthy donors. Donors were drawn from the roughly 110-subject validation cohort, separate from the roughly 610-subject first cohort. The germline gives CDR1 SGHTA, CDR2 FQGTGA. V lost 2 bases to trimming and J lost 4 bases; unmatched junction nucleotides: 6. This CDR3 has 16 residues. Whole-study results and caveats: Diagnosis of cytomegalovirus status made by the classifier reportedly showed high specificity and sensitivity. Generally TCR sequences proved uncommon, though certain public TCRs appeared in numerous donors. That first-cohort TCR clusters tended to co-occur in the 100 to 150 validation repertoires was found in a later analysis.

The specimen sequenced was PBMCs. This clonotype was obtained from a woman aged 25 to 45 in good health and CMV-seronegative. V usage is TRBV7-3 and J usage is TRBJ2-2, with TRBD1 matching over 8 bases. In DNA, the CDR3 is TGTGCCAGCAGCTTACTCCAGGGGGCCACCACCGGGGAGCTGTTTTTT. Its translation: CASSLLQGATTGELFF.